This is a list of T cell receptor beta chains from one sample in a study of patients and donors after allogeneic stem cell transplantation. A single record per CDR3 protein comes from TCRdb applying MiXCR to the RT-PCR reads. Among fewer than 75,000 distinct CDR3 sequences listed, about an eighth were seen once. Sequencing was done on a sample of blood, either unsorted or a sorted T cell fraction (not recorded which). The receptor source for this set is a human donor who was either an allogeneic HSCT recipient or a stem cell or donor lymphocyte infusion donor (not recorded which). It is not recorded whose cells these are; they may come from a transplant donor. CDR3s include the opening cysteine and the closing phenylalanine or tryptophan. Fields, in order: D gene, clone size, J gene, V gene, CDR3 DNA, CDR3 protein. D genes are given only for firm matches. The size field is filled for only some rows; it gives once, few, many or a size class.

NA many TRBJ1-2 TRBV27 TGTGCCAGCAGTTTATCGGGGCCCCCTGCCTTTGGCTACACCTTC CASSLSGPPAFGYTF
TRBD1 NA TRBJ2-7 TRBV4-1 TGCGCCAGCAGCTACCGACAGGGTGGGGACTACGAGCAGTACTTC CASSYRQGGDYEQYF
TRBD2 few TRBJ2-1 TRBV7-7 TGTGCTAGCAGCTTAGGAGGTAGCGGGAGCTCCTACAATGAGCAGTTCTTC CASSLGGSGSSYNEQFF
NA NA TRBJ1-1 TRBV19 TGTGCCAGTCTTTTGGGCCAGGGCGTGAACACTGAAGCTTTCTTT CASLLGQGVNTEAFF
NA NA TRBJ2-5 TRBV18 TGTGCCAGCTCACACGAAGAGACCCAGTACTTC CASSHEETQYF
NA NA TRBJ2-2 TRBV3-1 TGTGCCAGCAGTCAAAGATCTGGGGCCGGGGAGCTGTTTTTT CASSQRSGAGELFF
NA few TRBJ2-1 TRBV29-1 TGCAGCGTTGAAGACGGTTTAGAGGAGAAGGACGGTGTAAGCTCCTACAATGAGCAGTTCTTC CSVEDGLEEKDGVSSYNEQFF
NA NA TRBJ1-5 TRBV27 TGTGCCAGCAGTCCTAGACCGCAGGGAATTGGGAGCAATCAGCCCCAGCATTTT CASSPRPQGIGSNQPQHF
TRBD1 few TRBJ1-5 TRBV19 TGTGCCAGTAGTATCGGGACAGGGGGTTATAGCAATCAGCCCCAGCATTTT CASSIGTGGYSNQPQHF
NA many TRBJ2-1 TRBV10-3 TGTGCCATCAGTGAGGAGCGGAGCTCCTACAATGAGCAGTTCTTC CAISEERSSYNEQFF
TRBD2 NA TRBJ2-5 TRBV27 TGTGCCAGCAGCTCAGGACTAGCGGGCGGTAACCAAGAGACCCAGTACTTC CASSSGLAGGNQETQYF
NA NA TRBJ1-3 TRBV7-9 TGTGCCAGCAGCCCAATCCAGGGGCTGATTGGAAACACCATATATTTT CASSPIQGLIGNTIYF
TRBD1 NA TRBJ1-2 TRBV20-1 TGCAGTCATTGGGGACAGTATGGCTACACCTTC CSHWGQYGYTF
TRBD1 few TRBJ1-2 TRBV27 TGTGCCAGCAGTACTCGACAGGGACATGGCTACACCTTC CASSTRQGHGYTF
TRBD2 NA TRBJ2-7 TRBV7-7 TGTGCTAGCAGCCGGGGGGTAGAGGTCTACGAGCAGTACTTC CASSRGVEVYEQYF
TRBD2 few TRBJ2-7 TRBV13 TGTGCCAGCAGCTCGGAGCTAGCGGACTACGAGCAGTACTTC CASSSELADYEQYF
TRBD1 many TRBJ1-1 TRBV12-3/TRBV12-4 TGTGCCAGCAGTTTCCAGGGGGCTTTCGCTGAAGCTTTCTTT CASSFQGAFAEAFF
NA medium-sized TRBJ1-2 TRBV6-6 TGTGCCAGCAGTTACTCGCAGGGTTCTGGCTACACCTTC CASSYSQGSGYTF
TRBD2 NA TRBJ2-7 TRBV7-9 TGTGCCAGCAGGGGAGGACTAGCGGGAGGTGCCTCCTACGAGCAGTACTTC CASRGGLAGGASYEQYF
TRBD2 NA TRBJ2-7 TRBV6-5 TGTGCCAGCAGTTCACTAGCGGGAGGAACCTACGAGCAGTACTTC CASSSLAGGTYEQYF
NA medium-sized TRBJ1-4 TRBV5-5 TGTGCCAGCAGCTTGGCAGGGCTCGAAGGTGAAAAACTGTTTTTT CASSLAGLEGEKLFF
NA NA TRBJ2-3 TRBV12-3/TRBV12-4 TGTGCCAGCTCATTTTCGGGAAGCCCAGATACGCAGTATTTT CASSFSGSPDTQYF
NA many TRBJ1-2 TRBV24-1 TGTGCCACCAGTGATTTTACAGGCTATGGCTACACCTTC CATSDFTGYGYTF
NA few TRBJ2-5 TRBV6-5 TGTGCCAGCACCGGATTCGGAGAGACCCAGTACTTC CASTGFGETQYF
TRBD2 NA TRBJ2-1 TRBV11-1 TGTGCCAGCAGCTGGACTAGCGAGACGCAGTTCTTC CASSWTSETQFF
TRBD1 many TRBJ1-2 TRBV25-1 TGTGCCAGCAGCGGACAGGGTAACTATGGCTACACCTTC CASSGQGNYGYTF
NA few TRBJ2-1 TRBV7-6 TGTGCCAGCAGCCACCGTGGAGGGAATACCTACAATGAGCAGTTCTTC CASSHRGGNTYNEQFF
TRBD2 NA TRBJ2-1 TRBV10-3 TGTGCCATCAGGCCGGGACTAGCGGGAGTAAATGAGCAGTTCTTC CAIRPGLAGVNEQFF
NA many TRBJ2-5 TRBV24-1 TGTGCCACCAGTGACACAGGGACGACCCAGTACTTC CATSDTGTTQYF
TRBD2 NA TRBJ2-1 TRBV5-1 TGCGCCAGCAGAGACCGGGGGGGAGGCAATGAGCAGTTCTTC CASRDRGGGNEQFF
NA few TRBJ2-1 TRBV5-1 TGCGCCAGCAGCTCGACGGTTGTCAATGAGCAGTTCTTC CASSSTVVNEQFF
NA few TRBJ2-7 TRBV4-2 TGTGCCAGCAGCCAAGATGCCTACGAGCAGTACTTC CASSQDAYEQYF
NA many TRBJ1-4 TRBV7-2 TGTGCCAGCAGGTCCACCGGAATCGGGGAAAAACTGTTTTTT CASRSTGIGEKLFF
NA many TRBJ1-1 TRBV11-3 TGTGCCAGCAGCCCCCAGGCAGGGAGTGACACTGAAGCTTTCTTT CASSPQAGSDTEAFF
TRBD1 few TRBJ2-4 TRBV12-3/TRBV12-4 TGTGCCAGCAGTTTTCTAGGACAGGGAAAAAACATTCAGTACTTC CASSFLGQGKNIQYF
NA NA TRBJ1-1 TRBV3-1 TGTGCCAGCAGCTCGGGACCGAGGAACACTGAAGCTTTCTTT CASSSGPRNTEAFF
NA many TRBJ2-5 TRBV6-6 TGTGCCAGCAGTTACGGTGGGACCCAGTACTTC CASSYGGTQYF
TRBD1 many TRBJ2-2 TRBV6-5 TGTGCCAGTACAGGGGGCTTGAGCACCGGGGAGCTGTTTTTT CASTGGLSTGELFF
NA NA TRBJ2-1 TRBV5-8 TGTGCCAGCAACTTTTGGGGTGGCAGGGGCCTTGATGAGCAGTTCTTC CASNFWGGRGLDEQFF
NA many TRBJ1-1 TRBV12-3/TRBV12-4 TGTGCCAGCAGTTTCCCGGAGCACACTGAAGCTTTCTTT CASSFPEHTEAFF
TRBD1 many TRBJ1-1 TRBV6-5 TGTGCCAGCAGTTACTCCCAGGGGGAGATAGCTGAAGCTTTCTTT CASSYSQGEIAEAFF
TRBD2 few TRBJ2-2 TRBV12-3/TRBV12-4 TGTGCCAGCAGTGACGGGACTAGCGGGAGAGGGGACACCGGGGAGCTGTTTTTT CASSDGTSGRGDTGELFF
NA few TRBJ2-3 TRBV7-6 TGTGCCAGCAGCTTCCGGGGGCCGGGAGATACGCAGTATTTT CASSFRGPGDTQYF
NA many TRBJ1-1 TRBV5-6 TGTGCCAGCAGCTCGCAGGGTTGGACTGAAGCTTTCTTT CASSSQGWTEAFF
TRBD1 NA TRBJ2-3 TRBV5-5 TGTGCCAGCAATATCCCCGGGACAGACTTCACAGATACGCAGTATTTT CASNIPGTDFTDTQYF
TRBD1 few TRBJ1-6 TRBV20-1 TGCAGTGCCCTCCCGGGACAGGGGACTTCACCCCTCCACTTT CSALPGQGTSPLHF
TRBD1 few TRBJ2-5 TRBV9 TGTGCCAGCAGCTTAAGACAGGGGGCTACAGAGACCCAGTACTTC CASSLRQGATETQYF
NA NA TRBJ2-7 TRBV20-1 TGCAGTGCTAGAGAAGGGTACGAGCAGTACTTC CSAREGYEQYF
NA few TRBJ1-1 TRBV11-2 TGTGCCAGCAGCTTCACCCGGGGGGGCACTGAAGCTTTCTTT CASSFTRGGTEAFF
NA few TRBJ2-5 TRBV18 TGTGCCAGCTCACCAAGGGACATGGGTGAAGAGACCCAGTACTTC CASSPRDMGEETQYF